The clone carrying this T cell receptor (beta chain) was recorded a few times. Primers used in a second PCR of roughly 7 to 12 cycles were a sample-barcoded 5' primer and a J-beta primer mix. In TCRdb, the 5' RACE reads were re-called with MiXCR into one record per CDR3 protein. In the table there are hundreds of thousands of distinct CDR3 sequences, under 70% of which are singletons. The data were taken from a study of blood T cells in healthy people across ages. V was clipped by 1 base and J by 6 bases, with 13 bases between them. Germline loops: CDR1 SGHRS, CDR2 YFSETQ. This CDR3 comprises 14 residues.

Sequenced material: blood. The genes are TRBV5-1 and TRBJ1-2; no reliable D call. This receptor was taken from a man aged 55 to 70 in good health. The DNA for the CDR3 is TGCGCCAGCAGCTTGTCGGCAGACCTTGATGGCTACACCTTC. Its protein is CASSLSADLDGYTF.